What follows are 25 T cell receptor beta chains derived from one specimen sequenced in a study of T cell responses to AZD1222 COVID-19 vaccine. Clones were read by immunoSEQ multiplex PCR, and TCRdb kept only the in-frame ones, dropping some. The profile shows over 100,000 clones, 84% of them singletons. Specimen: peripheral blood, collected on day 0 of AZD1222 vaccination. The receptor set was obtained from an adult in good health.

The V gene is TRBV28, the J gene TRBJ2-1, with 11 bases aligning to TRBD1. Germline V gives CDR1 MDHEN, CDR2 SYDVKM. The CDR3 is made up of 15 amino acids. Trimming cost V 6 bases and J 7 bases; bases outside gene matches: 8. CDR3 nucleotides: TGTGCCAGCAGGTCCCTGGGACAGGGGGAGAATGAGCAGTTCTTC. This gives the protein CASRSLGQGENEQFF.

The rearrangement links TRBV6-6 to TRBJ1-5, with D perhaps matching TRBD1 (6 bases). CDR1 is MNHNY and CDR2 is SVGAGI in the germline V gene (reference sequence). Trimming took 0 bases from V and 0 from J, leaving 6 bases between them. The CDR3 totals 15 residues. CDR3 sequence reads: CASSYSRGSNQPQHF. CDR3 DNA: TGTGCCAGCAGTTACTCCAGGGGTAGCAATCAGCCCCAGCATTTT.

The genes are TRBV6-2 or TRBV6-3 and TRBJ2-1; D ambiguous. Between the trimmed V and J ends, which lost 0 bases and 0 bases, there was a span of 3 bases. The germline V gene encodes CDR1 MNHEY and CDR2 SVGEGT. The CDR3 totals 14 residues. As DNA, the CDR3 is TGTGCCAGCAGTTACTCCTCCTCCTACAATGAGCAGTTCTTC. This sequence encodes CASSYSSSYNEQFF.

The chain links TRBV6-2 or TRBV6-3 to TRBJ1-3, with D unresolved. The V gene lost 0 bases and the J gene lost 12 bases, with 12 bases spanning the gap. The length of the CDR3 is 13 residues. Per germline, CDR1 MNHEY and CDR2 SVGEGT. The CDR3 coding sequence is TGTGCCAGCAGTTACTCAGGACCTCACGGCATATATTTT. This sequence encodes CASSYSGPHGIYF.

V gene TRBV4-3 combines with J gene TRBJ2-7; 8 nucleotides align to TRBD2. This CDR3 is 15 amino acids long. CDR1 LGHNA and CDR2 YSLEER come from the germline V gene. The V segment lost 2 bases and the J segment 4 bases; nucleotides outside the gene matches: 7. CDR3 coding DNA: TGCGCCAGCAGCCAATTATCCGGGAGGGGTTACGAGCAGTACTTC. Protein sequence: CASSQLSGRGYEQYF.

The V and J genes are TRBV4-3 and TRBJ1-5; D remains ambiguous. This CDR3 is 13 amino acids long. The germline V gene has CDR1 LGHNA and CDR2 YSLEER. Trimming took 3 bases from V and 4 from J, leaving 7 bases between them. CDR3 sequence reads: CASSHEINQPQHF. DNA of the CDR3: TGCGCCAGCAGCCACGAAATAAATCAGCCCCAGCATTTT.

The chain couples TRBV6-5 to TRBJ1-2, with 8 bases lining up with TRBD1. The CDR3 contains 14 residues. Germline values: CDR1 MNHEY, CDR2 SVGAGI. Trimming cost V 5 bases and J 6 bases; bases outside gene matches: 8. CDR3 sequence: CASSLHQGAHGYTF. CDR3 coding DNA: TGTGCCAGCAGTCTCCACCAGGGGGCTCATGGCTACACCTTC.

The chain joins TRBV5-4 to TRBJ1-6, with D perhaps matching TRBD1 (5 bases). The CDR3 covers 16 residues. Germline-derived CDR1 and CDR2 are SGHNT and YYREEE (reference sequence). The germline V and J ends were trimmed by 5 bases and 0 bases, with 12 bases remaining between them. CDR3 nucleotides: TGTGCCAGCAGACCGCACGGGGGCTCCTATAATTCACCCCTCCACTTT. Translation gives CASRPHGGSYNSPLHF. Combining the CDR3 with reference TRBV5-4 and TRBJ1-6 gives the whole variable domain ETGVTQSPTHLIKTRGQQVTLRCSSQSGHNTVSWYQQALGQGPQFIFQYYREEENGRGNFPPRFSGLQFPNYSSELNVNALELDDSALYLCASRPHGGSYNSPLHFGNGTRLTVT.

The CDR3 sequence is CASHQRSTNEKLFF. The CDR3 DNA sequence: TGTGCCAGCCACCAGCGATCAACTAATGAAAAACTGTTTTTT. The chain is built from TRBV11-2 and TRBJ1-4; no reliable D call. The V end lost 8 bases, the J end lost 0 bases, and 10 bases lay between the germline ends. The CDR3 is made up of 14 amino acids. The germline V gene encodes CDR1 SGHAT and CDR2 FQNNGV.

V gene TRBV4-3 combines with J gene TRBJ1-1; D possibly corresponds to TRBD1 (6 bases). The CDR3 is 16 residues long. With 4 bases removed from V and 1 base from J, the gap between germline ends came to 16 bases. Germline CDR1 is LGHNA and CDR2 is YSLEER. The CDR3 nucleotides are TGCGCCAGCAGCCCCCACCTAGGGACAACGAACACTGAAGCTTTCTTT. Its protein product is CASSPHLGTTNTEAFF.

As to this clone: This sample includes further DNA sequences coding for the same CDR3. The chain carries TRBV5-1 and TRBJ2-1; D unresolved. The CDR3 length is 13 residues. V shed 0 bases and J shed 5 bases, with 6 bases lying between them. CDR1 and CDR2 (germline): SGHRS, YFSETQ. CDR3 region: CASSLGRNNEQFF. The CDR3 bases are TGCGCCAGCAGCTTGGGGCGGAACAATGAGCAGTTCTTC.

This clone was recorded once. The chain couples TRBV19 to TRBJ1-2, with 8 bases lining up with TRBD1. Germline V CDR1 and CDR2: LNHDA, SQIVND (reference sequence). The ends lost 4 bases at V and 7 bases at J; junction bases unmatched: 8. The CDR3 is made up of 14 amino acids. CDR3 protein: CASSNLQGVSGYTF. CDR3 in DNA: TGTGCCAGTAGTAACTTACAGGGGGTGAGTGGCTACACCTTC.

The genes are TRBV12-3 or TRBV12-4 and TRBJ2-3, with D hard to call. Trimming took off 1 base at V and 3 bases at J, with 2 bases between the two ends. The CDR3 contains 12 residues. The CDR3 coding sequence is TGTGCCAGCAGTTTAGGGACAGATACGCAGTATTTT. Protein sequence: CASSLGTDTQYF.

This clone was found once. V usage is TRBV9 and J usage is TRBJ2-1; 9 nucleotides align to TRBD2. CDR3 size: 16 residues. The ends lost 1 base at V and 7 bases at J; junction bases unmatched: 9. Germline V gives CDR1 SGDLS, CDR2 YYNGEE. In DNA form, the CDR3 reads TGTGCCAGCAGCGTACTGGCTAGCGGGGTAGTGAATGAGCAGTTCTTC. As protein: CASSVLASGVVNEQFF.

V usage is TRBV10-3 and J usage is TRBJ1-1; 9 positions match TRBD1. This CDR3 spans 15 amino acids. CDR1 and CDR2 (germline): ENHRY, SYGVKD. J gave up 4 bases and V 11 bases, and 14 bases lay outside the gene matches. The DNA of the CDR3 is TGTGCCGCAACTCCGGGACAGGGACAAGGCACTGAAGCTTTCTTT. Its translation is CAATPGQGQGTEAFF.

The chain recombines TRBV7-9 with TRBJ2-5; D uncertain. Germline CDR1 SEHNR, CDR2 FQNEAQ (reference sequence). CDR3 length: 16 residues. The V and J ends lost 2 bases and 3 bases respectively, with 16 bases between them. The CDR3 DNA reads TGTGCCAGCAGCTTATCCTTCACGAGAACTAAAGAGACCCAGTACTTC. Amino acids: CASSLSFTRTKETQYF.

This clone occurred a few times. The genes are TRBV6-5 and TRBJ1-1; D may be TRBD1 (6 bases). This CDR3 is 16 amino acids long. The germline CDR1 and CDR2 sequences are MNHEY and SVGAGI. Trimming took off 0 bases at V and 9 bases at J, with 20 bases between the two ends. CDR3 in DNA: TGTGCCAGCAGTTACTCGACGATCGGACAGATAGGTCAAGCTTTCTTT. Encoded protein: CASSYSTIGQIGQAFF.

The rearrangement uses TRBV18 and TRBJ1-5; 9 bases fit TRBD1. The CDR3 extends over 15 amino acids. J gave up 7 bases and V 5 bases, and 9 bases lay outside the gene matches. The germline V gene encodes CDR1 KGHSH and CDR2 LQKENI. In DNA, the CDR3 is TGTGCCAGCTCAGCCGGGACAGGGCGAGGCCAGCCCCAGCATTTT. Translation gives CASSAGTGRGQPQHF.

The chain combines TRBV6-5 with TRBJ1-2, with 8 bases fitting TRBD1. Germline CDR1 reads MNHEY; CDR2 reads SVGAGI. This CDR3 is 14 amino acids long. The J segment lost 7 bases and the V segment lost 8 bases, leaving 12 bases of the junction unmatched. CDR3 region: CASGGTGWSAGYTF. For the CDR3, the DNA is TGTGCCAGCGGAGGGACAGGTTGGTCGGCTGGCTACACCTTC.

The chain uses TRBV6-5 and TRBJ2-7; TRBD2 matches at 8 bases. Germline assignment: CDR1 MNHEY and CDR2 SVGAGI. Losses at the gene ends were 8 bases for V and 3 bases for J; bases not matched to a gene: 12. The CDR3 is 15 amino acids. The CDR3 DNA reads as TGTGCCAGCGGGGCCGTCACTAGCGGACACTACGAGCAGTACTTC. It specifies CASGAVTSGHYEQYF.

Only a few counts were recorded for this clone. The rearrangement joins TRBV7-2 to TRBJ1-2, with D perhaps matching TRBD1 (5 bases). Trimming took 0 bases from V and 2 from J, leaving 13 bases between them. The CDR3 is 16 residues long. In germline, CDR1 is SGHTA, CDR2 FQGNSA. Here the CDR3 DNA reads TGTGCCAGCAGCTTAGCGACGACGGGGACCAACTATGGCTACACCTTC. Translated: CASSLATTGTNYGYTF.

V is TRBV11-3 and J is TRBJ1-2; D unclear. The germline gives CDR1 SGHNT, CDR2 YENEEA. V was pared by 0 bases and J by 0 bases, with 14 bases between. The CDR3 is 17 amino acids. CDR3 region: CASSLDRGTTTNYGYTF. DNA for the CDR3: TGTGCCAGCAGCTTAGATCGGGGAACGACCACTAACTATGGCTACACCTTC.

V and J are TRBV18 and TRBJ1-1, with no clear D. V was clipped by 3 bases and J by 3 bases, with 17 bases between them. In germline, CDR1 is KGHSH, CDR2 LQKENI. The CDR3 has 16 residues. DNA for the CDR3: TGTGCCAGCTCACCCCAGGAACGCATGCTCCACACTGAAGCTTTCTTT. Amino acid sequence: CASSPQERMLHTEAFF.

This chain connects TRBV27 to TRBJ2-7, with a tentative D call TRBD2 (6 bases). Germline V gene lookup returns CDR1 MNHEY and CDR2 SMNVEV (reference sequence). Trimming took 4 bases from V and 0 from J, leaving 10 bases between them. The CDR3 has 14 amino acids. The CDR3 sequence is CASSSVGSSYEQYF. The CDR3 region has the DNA TGTGCCAGCAGTTCCGTCGGGAGCTCCTACGAGCAGTACTTC.

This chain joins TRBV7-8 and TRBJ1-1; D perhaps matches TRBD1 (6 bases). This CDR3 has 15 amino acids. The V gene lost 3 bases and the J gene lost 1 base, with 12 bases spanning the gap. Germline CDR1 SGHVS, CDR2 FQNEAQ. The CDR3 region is CASSLGEGQNTEAFF. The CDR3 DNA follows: TGTGCCAGCAGCTTGGGTGAGGGACAGAACACTGAAGCTTTCTTT.